This T cell receptor beta chain comes out of a study of monozygotic twins with inflammatory bowel disease. Findings and caveats of the study: Against healthy co-twins, IBD patients had lower TCRbeta diversity (measured by inverse Simpson). Backing was not found for a single strong signal or clonotype associated with IBD. People with IBD had fewer clonotypes in common with others than healthy twins did, especially with disease activity.

Template switching added UMIs carrying a 6-nucleotide sample barcode. After re-calling the 5' RACE reads, TCRdb lists one entry per CDR3 protein, DNA absent. The sample totals tens of thousands of distinct CDR3 sequences. About this clonotype: The antigen is unknown.

Sequenced: blood. This clonotype was sampled from a human donor with ulcerative colitis or Crohn's disease, or a healthy co-twin of an affected twin (not recorded which).

This CDR3 is CASSLGRNTEAFF. The V gene is TRBV7-8, the J gene TRBJ1-1. Germline values: CDR1 SGHVS, CDR2 FQNEAQ. There are 13 residues in the CDR3.